The T cell receptor beta chain under discussion was sequenced for a study of Graves' ophthalmopathy and Graves' hyperthyroidism (dated by TCRdb to 2017 to 2018). The study in broad terms: Peripheral blood samples were taken at the time of initial diagnosis, before any treatment was given. To tell Graves' ophthalmopathy apart from Graves' hyperthyroidism, and to predict which patients would progress to ophthalmopathy, the study relied on TCR beta repertoire signatures. In total, around 140 blood samples were TCR-sequenced: 40 to 45 ophthalmopathy, some 75 hyperthyroidism and about 17 hyperthyroidism-to-ophthalmopathy patients. To explore V-J signatures that distinguish ophthalmopathy from hyperthyroidism, a discovery set of 100 patients was enrolled, made up of 43 with ophthalmopathy and some 58 with stable hyperthyroidism. An independent validation cohort comprised around 19 hyperthyroidism patients and 17 patients who later progressed from hyperthyroidism to ophthalmopathy. In about six hyperthyroidism patients, T-cell repertoires of thyroid tissue and blood were compared. Once sampling was done, hyperthyroidism patients were given methimazole at a starting dose of 30 mg daily, while ophthalmopathy patients were given high-dose intravenous methylprednisolone. Results and caveats for the whole study, not just this receptor: No statistical method was used to set the sample size in advance, and the investigators knew which group each participant was assigned to. In validation, the model predicted ophthalmopathy progression with 70.59% sensitivity and about 77% specificity; approximately 12 predicted patients were CT-confirmed with GO in a median of around 6 months. Most expanded thyroid clonotypes with a frequency above 0.001 also appeared in blood, which suggests that blood repertoires may reflect the immune response in the thyroid. In cross-validation, the 13-signature model distinguished ophthalmopathy from stable hyperthyroidism with 87.88% sensitivity and roughly 81% specificity, while in the test set the corresponding values were approximately 79% and 70%.

This clonotype was seen many times. No cognate antigen has been identified for it. No base qualities exist here, and no much larger clone lies one base off it. V was cut back by 2 bases and J by 8 bases, leaving a gap of 12 bases between them. Looking up the germline V gene (reference sequence) yields CDR1 GTSNPN and CDR2 SVGIG. The CDR3 spans 12 residues, from the cysteine through the phenylalanine. The entry retains the CDR3 DNA only, 36 bases that are in frame from base 1. TCR beta CDR3 regions were amplified from RNA transcripts for repertoire sequencing. The first round of RT-PCR was done with HTBI primers and the Qiagen OneStep RT-PCR kit, and was followed by a second round of multiplex PCR, then size selection and purification. Libraries were sequenced paired-end with 100 bp reads on an Illumina HiSeq2000. For the original study's pipeline: Reads were processed with SOAPnuke, discarding reads with adapters, uncalled bases, mean Phred below 15, or no exact constant-primer or identifier match. High-quality paired reads were merged with COPE v1.2.5. Unique nucleotide sequences were defined as clonotypes and aligned to IMGT TRB V, D and J references using MiTCR v1.1. The analysis was limited to V-J combinations with a frequency above 0.0001, which together covered more than 98% of repertoires. For each V-J combination, a TCR clonal expansion and chaos score was defined as F50 clonal expansion divided by the chaos observed in the TCRdist matrix. Welch's t-statistics and random forest were used to reduce the features to some 13 V-J combinations, which were then used as input to a naive Bayes classifier. The Morisita-Horn index was used to measure how similar the thyroid and blood repertoires were. TCRdb reprocessing: public reads trimmed at Q25 with fastp, clones called with MiXCR, in-frame beta chains kept. Duplicate CDR3 protein sequences are folded into a single record with the most common DNA and genes. The V and J calls reflect TCRdb's pipeline rather than the authors' work. Here the sample has under 350,000 distinct CDR3 sequences; 17% occur a single time. The ten largest clonotypes hold about 12% of the sample.

Ophthalmopathy patients were characterized by moderately to severely active disease, a Clinical Activity Score of at least 3, a NOSPECS grade of at least 4, and a disease duration under 3 months. Anyone with other autoimmune diseases, uncontrolled infections, pregnancy or lactation was excluded from the study. Clinical symptoms, serum thyroxine, TRAb, thyroid ultrasound and orbital computed tomography formed the basis of the diagnosis. PBMCs were isolated from about 9.2 ml of fresh peripheral blood by Ficoll-Paque density gradient centrifugation. Total RNA was extracted using Trizol reagent, and RNA quality was checked on an Agilent 2100 Bioanalyzer.

The sequenced sample consisted of peripheral blood. This receptor chain uses TRBV30 and TRBJ1-2, and TRBD1 may be the D gene, going by 5 matching bases. This sequence originates from an adult man with Graves' ophthalmopathy. The DNA reads as follows: TGTGCCTGGAGTCAGGGAAGGGTAGGCTACACCTTC. Translated, it reads CAWSQGRVGYTF.